This T cell receptor (beta chain) was profiled in a study of identical twins (dated by TCRdb to between 2015 and 2016). For the wider study: To test whether fetal clonotypes persist, this study deep-sequenced TCR alpha and beta repertoires from monozygotic twins, from unrelated adults of various ages, and from cord blood. Replicate twin experiments were performed at different times using different library preparation protocols to rule out contamination. Study-wide conclusions, independent of this receptor: In monozygotic twins, recombination models systematically underestimated out-of-frame TCR alpha sharing, but the models matched the sharing seen between unrelated individuals. Because the same donors could not be followed over many years, the conclusions depended on cross-sectional statistical analysis. Zero-insertion analyses could be partly confounded by invariant T cells such as MAIT and iNKT, although diverse VJ usage argued against such confounding for most clonotypes. Fewer insertions were carried by abundant cord blood beta clonotypes; a weaker similar trend was observed in young adult naive repertoires, while no such trend was observed in memory repertoires. The excess sharing between twins in beta out-of-frame sequences was weaker because fewer shared sequences reduced the signal-to-noise ratio. Compared with coincidental sharing between unrelated individuals, out-of-frame TCR alpha sequences shared between twins showed an excess of sequences with low generation probability.

Every donor was a healthy Caucasian. Three pairs of female monozygotic twins, all aged 18 to 29 years, were included in the twin cohort. The RNA used for TCR libraries was isolated from peripheral blood mononuclear cells. The CDR3 runs 13 amino acids, cysteine and phenylalanine included. Only the CDR3 DNA is retained, 39 bases long and in frame from the first base. Per the germline V gene (reference sequence), DFQATT is the CDR1 and SNEGSKA is the CDR2. V ends up 8 bases short and J 6 bases short, with an unmatched junction base count of 7. The library was produced with 5' RACE. For sequencing, an Illumina HiSeq 2000 was employed. Template switching introduced a universal primer binding site; the final cDNA contained a unique molecular identifier, enabling accurate counting of TCR cDNA molecules. Specific primers in the conserved constant-segment region were used to synthesize first-strand cDNA for TCR alpha and beta chains. To control for contamination, every cDNA library was double barcoded, receiving both a SMART-Mk sample barcode and Illumina barcodes. TruSeq adapter sequences along with Illumina sample barcodes were introduced in two successive PCR steps. Sequencing of the TCR alpha and beta cDNA libraries was done on the Illumina HiSeq platform using custom primers. For the original study's pipeline: Raw reads were processed with MiGEC to extract unique molecular identifiers, and MiXCR was used to determine CDR3 positions. Recombination models were inferred per individual with the repgenHMM and IGoR tools using an EM algorithm. Shared clonotype analysis was performed with the tcR package in R, normalizing sharing by the product of cloneset sizes. Out-of-frame nonproductive sequences were analyzed to study raw recombination free of thymic and clonal selection effects. The public reads were quality trimmed at Q25 with fastp and then assembled into clones with MiXCR by TCRdb, keeping productive beta chains. Each record represents a unique CDR3 protein, reported with the most common genes and DNA among its rows. It is TCRdb's table, rather than the study itself, that gives the V and J calls and clone size. The sample table holds fewer than 900,000 distinct CDR3 sequences, of which about 20% were seen once. The ten largest account for around 13% of the sample.

This clonotype was detected a few times. The antigen it recognizes is unknown. Per-base qualities were not stored, and no clone one base away is much larger. These data were also filed under a second study, of T cells expressing NK-cell markers. As noted in the second study: In sorted CD3+CD56+NKG2C+, CD3+CD56+NKG2C- and CD3+CD56-NKG2C+ T-cell subsets from several donors, TCR beta-chain repertoires were profiled. Seven of the eight sequenced donors were HCMV-seropositive and one was HCMV-seronegative. To restrict sorting to alphabetaTCR-expressing T cells, an anti-gammadeltaTCR antibody was added in several experiments. For 5 or 6 donors, the dominant CD3+CD56+NKG2C+ clonotypes were among the top 10 CD8+ clonotypes and accounted for about 1.0-8% of CD8+ T cells. Those dominant clonotypes were again the most abundant among CD3+CD56-NKG2C+ cells in a handful of donors, at about 25-60.1%. Whether the expanded NKG2C-expressing T cell clones were specific for HCMV antigens remained unclear. All eight donors whose samples were sequenced were randomly selected healthy volunteers, three of them men and five women. A commercial ELISA kit detecting HCMV-specific IgG in serum was used to determine HCMV serostatus. For roughly 6 donors, bulk peripheral blood T-cell repertoires were additionally sequenced from unsorted PBMC. MIGEC was used to demultiplex reads and group reads by UMI, and MiTCR was used to assemble and quantify clonotypes. Only TCR cDNA sequences supported by at least two reads were kept to exclude erroneous sequences. The tcR package was used for downstream repertoire analysis, and clonotypes were matched between fractions using CDR3 nucleotide sequence together with V segment. VDJmatch was used to annotate antigen specificity against VDJdb, with one amino acid substitution in CDR3 permitted.

The sample was PBMCs. This TCR came from a woman aged 18-29 years in good health. This sequence uses TRBV20-1 and TRBJ2-3, with 11 bases matching TRBD1. CDR3 region: CSTRTGGKDTQYF. The DNA is as follows: TGCAGTACGCGGACAGGGGGCAAGGATACGCAGTATTTT.